The 14 T cell receptor beta chains in this list originate from one sample, sequenced in a study of T cells in localized non-small cell lung cancer. Generated by immunoSEQ multiplex PCR, the TCRdb table keeps only in-frame clones and is missing some. The sample holds approximately 57,000 clones, 86% seen once. The sample in question was peripheral blood, obtained before any cancer treatment. The receptors were gathered from a woman between 35 and 75 years old with stage I lung adenocarcinoma.

CDR3 DNA: TGTGCCTGGAGTAAAAGCCTATCAAACTATGGCTACACCTTC. Residues: CAWSKSLSNYGYTF. The gene calls are TRBV30 and TRBJ1-2; D ambiguous. The germline V gene encodes CDR1 GTSNPN and CDR2 SVGIG (reference sequence). The CDR3 spans 14 residues. V lost 2 bases, J lost 2 bases, and 12 bases lay in between.

This chain connects TRBV7-8 to TRBJ1-1; D unresolved. This CDR3 is 12 amino acids long. V lost 2 bases to trimming and J lost 1 base, with 2 bases between them. Germline V gene sequence: CDR1 SGHVS, CDR2 FQNEAQ. The CDR3 here is CASSLQNTEAFF. The CDR3 DNA sequence: TGTGCCAGCAGCTTACAGAACACTGAAGCTTTCTTT.

The J gene is TRBJ1-1, the V gene TRBV18; D gene ambiguous. V lost 3 bases and J 1 base, leaving 9 bases between the germline ends. The germline gives CDR1 KGHSH, CDR2 LQKENI. The CDR3 is 14 amino acids. CDR3 in amino acids: CASSPLGRNTEAFF. CDR3 nucleotide sequence: TGTGCCAGCTCACCTCTGGGCAGGAACACTGAAGCTTTCTTT.

The V call is TRBV19, the J call TRBJ2-1, with D perhaps given as TRBD1 or TRBD2 (5 bases each). V shed 2 bases and J shed 7 bases, with 21 bases lying between them. Germline assignment: CDR1 LNHDA and CDR2 SQIVND (reference sequence). This CDR3 region has 17 residues. The CDR3 region has the DNA TGTGCCAGTAGTATAAGCTTGGGGGAAAGGCTGCGGAATGAGCAGTTCTTC. Translated, it gives CASSISLGERLRNEQFF.

Worth noting for this clone: At one of its ends the junction is not consistent with the germline gene, which may arise from a read error. V is TRBV6-5 and J is TRBJ1-2; possible D gene TRBD1, 5 bases. Germline lookup yields CDR1 MNHEY and CDR2 SVGAGI. There are 16 residues in the CDR3. CDR3 in DNA: TGTGCCAGCAGTTTAGGTCCGGGACGGACTAATTATGGCTACACCTTC. This codes for CASSLGPGRTNYGYTF.

The chain links TRBV6-5 to TRBJ1-5; 10 bases line up with TRBD1. With 0 bases clipped from V and 7 bases from J, the junction kept 3 bases outside the gene matches. Germline V lookup: CDR1 MNHEY, CDR2 SVGAGI. The CDR3 length is 15 residues. The CDR3 region has the DNA TGTGCCAGCAGTTACTCGAGGACAGGGGGACAGCCCCAGCATTTT. This sequence encodes CASSYSRTGGQPQHF.

This chain links TRBV4-3 with TRBJ2-1, with 8 bases matching TRBD2. The CDR3 has 16 amino acids. Losses at the gene ends were 0 bases for V and 7 bases for J; bases not matched to a gene: 8. Germline V CDR1 and CDR2: LGHNA, YSLEER. The CDR3 region is CASSQDSGGASNEQFF. In nucleotides, the CDR3 is TGCGCCAGCAGCCAAGATTCCGGGGGGGCATCGAATGAGCAGTTCTTC.

The chain employs TRBV28 and TRBJ1-2; D unclear. Between the trimmed V and J ends, which lost 2 bases and 8 bases, there was a span of 15 bases. The CDR3 length is 14 residues. Germline values: CDR1 MDHEN, CDR2 SYDVKM. CDR3 residues: CASSLLAQRAGYTF. For the CDR3, the DNA is TGTGCCAGCAGTTTACTGGCCCAACGAGCCGGCTACACCTTC.

This clone appeared a single time. The J gene is TRBJ2-7, the V gene TRBV10-1; D unclear. Germline assignment: CDR1 WNHNN and CDR2 SYGVQD (reference sequence). This CDR3 comprises 13 residues. V was trimmed by 4 bases and J by 3 bases, leaving 10 bases between them. CDR3 DNA: TGCGCCAGCAGTGCCGGAATCGGCTACGAGCAGTACTTC. Protein product: CASSAGIGYEQYF.

The chain employs TRBV5-1 and TRBJ2-1, with D maybe TRBD1 (6 bases). The CDR3 runs to 16 residues. Trimming stripped 0 bases from V and 3 bases from J, with 13 bases between. From germline, CDR1 is SGHRS and CDR2 YFSETQ. In DNA, the CDR3 is TGCGCCAGCAGCTTGGGCGCCGGACAGAGCTACAATGAGCAGTTCTTC. Its protein product is CASSLGAGQSYNEQFF. Full variable domain (remainder filled in from reference TRBV5-1 and TRBJ2-1): KAGVTQTPRYLIKTRGQQVTLSCSPISGHRSVSWYQQTPGQGLQFLFEYFSETQRNKGNFPGRFSGRQFSNSRSEMNVSTLELGDSALYLCASSLGAGQSYNEQFFGPGTRLTVL.

This chain uses TRBV15 with TRBJ1-5; the D gene is possibly TRBD1 (6 bases). The V end was cut by 3 bases, the J end by 5 bases, with 11 bases between. The CDR3 totals 14 residues. CDR1 and CDR2 (germline): LNHNV, YYDKDF (reference sequence). CDR3 coding DNA: TGTGCCACCAGCAGCTTGAACAGGGATCAGCCCCAGCATTTT. This sequence encodes CATSSLNRDQPQHF.

This chain connects TRBV20-1 to TRBJ2-7; D tentatively reads TRBD1 or TRBD2 (6 bases each). The CDR3 contains 11 residues. V was pared by 5 bases and J by 3 bases, with 8 bases between. CDR1 is DFQATT and CDR2 is SNEGSKA in the germline V gene (reference sequence). As DNA, the CDR3 is TGCAGTGCTGGAGGGGGCTACGAGCAGTACTTC. It specifies CSAGGGYEQYF.

Only one count was recorded for this clone. The rearrangement uses TRBV18 and TRBJ2-2; D is unclear. The CDR3 is made up of 13 amino acids. Germline V gene data show CDR1 as KGHSH and CDR2 as LQKENI. V lost 3 bases and J lost 4, with 6 bases in between. CDR3: CASSPKITGELFF. In nucleotides, the CDR3 is TGTGCCAGCTCACCGAAGATCACCGGGGAGCTGTTTTTT.

The chain combines TRBV9 with TRBJ2-1; the match to TRBD2 covers 7 bases. CDR3 length: 14 residues. Germline trimming cut 4 bases from V and 3 bases from J; bases unmatched to any gene: 4. Germline CDR1 is SGDLS and CDR2 is YYNGEE. CDR3 loop: CASSPGEGYNEQFF. As DNA, the CDR3 is TGTGCCAGCAGCCCCGGGGAGGGCTACAATGAGCAGTTCTTC.